This TCR beta chain comes out of a study of blood T cells in healthy people across ages. Study results and limitations: Roughly linear age-related decline in beta diversity appeared, significant by age 40.

The CDR3 is 16 amino acids. The V and J ends lost 4 bases and 1 base, in that order; junction bases with no gene match: 6. The germline CDR1 and CDR2 sequences are SGHTA and FQGNSA. This clonotype was seen a few times. The antigen is undetermined. Together with a sample-barcoded 5' primer, a J-beta primer mix was included in a second PCR lasting about 6 to 11 cycles. MiXCR was run by TCRdb on the 5' RACE reads, yielding one entry per CDR3 protein. The sample yields fewer than 800,000 distinct CDR3 sequences, 21% seen once. This chain connects TRBV7-2 to TRBJ2-2, with 7 bases lining up with TRBD1. The sequenced sample consisted of blood. The receptor's source is a man in his 70s in good health. In DNA, the CDR3 is TGTGCCAGCAGCTCATGGTGGACAGGGAACACCGGGGAGCTGTTTTTT. Encoded protein: CASSSWWTGNTGELFF.